This T cell receptor (beta chain) stems from a study of cytomegalovirus exposure and HLA in healthy donors. Study conclusions and caveats: By a later analysis, the bulk of CMV-associated TCR beta chains appeared HLA-restricted. Accurate prediction of most subjects' HLA-A and HLA-B alleles from TCR beta sequences was reported. Because they were indistinguishable, some V segments, including TRBV6-2 and TRBV6-3, were excluded. Per a prior analysis, the majority of TCR beta V segments were productive roughly 90% or roughly 30% of the time.

Comment on this clone: Its matching antigen is unknown.

Both 60 Vbeta primers and 13 Jbeta primers went into the PCR. Sequenced by immunoSEQ multiplex PCR; TCRdb stores in-frame clones only, minus some. Of under 200,000 clones in the sample, roughly 70% are singletons; the top ten hold less than 3.5%. Germline CDR1 is MNHEY and CDR2 is SMNVEV (reference sequence). V was shortened by 3 bases and J by 14 bases, with 20 bases between the two germline ends. CDR3 length: 15 amino acids. This TCR derives from a middle-aged woman in good health and CMV-seropositive. The sample was PBMCs. The V gene is TRBV27, the J gene TRBJ1-6; the D is unclear. CDR3: CASSFEGLGVSALHF. For the CDR3, the DNA is TGTGCCAGCAGTTTCGAGGGTCTCGGGGTTTCGGCCCTCCACTTT.